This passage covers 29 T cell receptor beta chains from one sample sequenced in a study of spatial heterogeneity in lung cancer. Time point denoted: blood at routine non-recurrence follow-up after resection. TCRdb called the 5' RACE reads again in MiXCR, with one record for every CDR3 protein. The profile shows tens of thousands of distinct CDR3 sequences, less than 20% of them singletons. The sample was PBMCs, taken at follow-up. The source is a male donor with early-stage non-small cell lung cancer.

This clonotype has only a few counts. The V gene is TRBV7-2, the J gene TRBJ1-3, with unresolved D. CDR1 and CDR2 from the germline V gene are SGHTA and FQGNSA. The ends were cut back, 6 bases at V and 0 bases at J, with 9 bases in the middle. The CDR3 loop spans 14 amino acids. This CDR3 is CASRKTSSGNTIYF. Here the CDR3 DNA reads TGTGCCAGCAGGAAAACAAGCTCTGGAAACACCATATATTTT.

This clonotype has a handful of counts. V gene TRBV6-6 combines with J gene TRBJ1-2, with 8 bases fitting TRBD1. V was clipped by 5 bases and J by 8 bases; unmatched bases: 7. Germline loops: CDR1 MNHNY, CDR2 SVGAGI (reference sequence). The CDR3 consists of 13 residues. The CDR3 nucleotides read TGTGCCAGCAGTGACAGGGGAGAAGGCGGCTACACCTTC. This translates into CASSDRGEGGYTF.

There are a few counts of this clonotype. The CDR3 is CASSYQGQGINNEQFF. The DNA for the CDR3 is TGTGCCAGCAGTTACCAGGGACAGGGGATCAACAATGAGCAGTTCTTC. The V and J genes are TRBV6-6 and TRBJ2-1; 10 bases match TRBD1. Germline V gene data show CDR1 as MNHNY and CDR2 as SVGAGI (reference sequence). The CDR3 runs to 16 residues. The V and J ends lost 2 bases and 5 bases, in that order; junction bases with no gene match: 6.

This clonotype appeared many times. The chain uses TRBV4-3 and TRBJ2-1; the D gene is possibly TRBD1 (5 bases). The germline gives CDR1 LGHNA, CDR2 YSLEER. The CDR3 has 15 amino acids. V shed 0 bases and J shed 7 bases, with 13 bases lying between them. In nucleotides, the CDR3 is TGCGCCAGCAGCCAAGACGGCGAGGCAGGGAATGAGCAGTTCTTC. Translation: CASSQDGEAGNEQFF.

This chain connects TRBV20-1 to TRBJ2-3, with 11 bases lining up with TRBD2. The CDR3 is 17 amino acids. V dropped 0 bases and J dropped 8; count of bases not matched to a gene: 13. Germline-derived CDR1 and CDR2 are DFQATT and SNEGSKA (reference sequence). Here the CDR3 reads CSARETSGSYKKGTQYF. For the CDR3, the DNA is TGCAGTGCTAGAGAAACTAGCGGGAGCTATAAAAAGGGTACGCAGTATTTT.

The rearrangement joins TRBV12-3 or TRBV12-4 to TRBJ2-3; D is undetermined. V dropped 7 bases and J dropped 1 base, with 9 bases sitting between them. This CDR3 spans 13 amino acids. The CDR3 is CASNRRGTDTQYF. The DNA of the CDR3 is TGTGCCAGCAACAGACGCGGCACAGATACGCAGTATTTT.

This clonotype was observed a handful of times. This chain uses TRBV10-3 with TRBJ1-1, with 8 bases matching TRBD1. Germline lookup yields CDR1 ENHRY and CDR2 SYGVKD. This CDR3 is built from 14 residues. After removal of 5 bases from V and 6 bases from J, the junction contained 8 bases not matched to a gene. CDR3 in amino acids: CAISTGTGGSEAFF. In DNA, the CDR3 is TGTGCCATCAGTACGGGGACAGGAGGCTCTGAAGCTTTCTTT.

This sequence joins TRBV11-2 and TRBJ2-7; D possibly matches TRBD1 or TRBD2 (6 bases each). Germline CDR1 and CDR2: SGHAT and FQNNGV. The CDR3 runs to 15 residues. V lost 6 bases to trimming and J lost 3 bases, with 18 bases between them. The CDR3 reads CASSPTGGQIYEQYF. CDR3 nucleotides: TGTGCCAGCAGTCCGACCGGGGGACAAATCTACGAGCAGTACTTC.

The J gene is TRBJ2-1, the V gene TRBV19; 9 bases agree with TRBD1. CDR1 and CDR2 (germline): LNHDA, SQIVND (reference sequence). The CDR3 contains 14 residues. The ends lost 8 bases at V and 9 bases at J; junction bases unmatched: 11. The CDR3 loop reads CASGVGTGPFEQFF. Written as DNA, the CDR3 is TGTGCCAGTGGGGTGGGGACAGGGCCATTTGAGCAGTTCTTC.

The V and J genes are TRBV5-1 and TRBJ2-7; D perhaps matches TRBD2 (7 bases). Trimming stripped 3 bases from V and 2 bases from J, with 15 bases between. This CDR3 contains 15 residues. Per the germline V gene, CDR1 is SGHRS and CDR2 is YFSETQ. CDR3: CASSSTPGGTYEQYF. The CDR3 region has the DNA TGCGCCAGCAGCTCGACCCCGGGGGGCACCTACGAGCAGTACTTC.

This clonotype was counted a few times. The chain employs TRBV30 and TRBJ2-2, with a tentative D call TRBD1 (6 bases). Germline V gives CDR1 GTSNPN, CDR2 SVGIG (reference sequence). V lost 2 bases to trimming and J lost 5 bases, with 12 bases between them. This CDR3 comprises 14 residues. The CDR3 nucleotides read TGTGCCTGGAGTTATAGGACAGCTACCGGGGAGCTGTTTTTT. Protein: CAWSYRTATGELFF.

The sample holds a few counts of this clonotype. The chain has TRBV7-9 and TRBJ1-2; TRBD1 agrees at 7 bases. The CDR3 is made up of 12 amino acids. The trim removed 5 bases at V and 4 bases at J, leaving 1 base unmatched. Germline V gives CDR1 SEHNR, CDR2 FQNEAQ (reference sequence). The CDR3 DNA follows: TGTGCCAGCAGCACAGGGGTCTATGGCTACACCTTC. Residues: CASSTGVYGYTF.

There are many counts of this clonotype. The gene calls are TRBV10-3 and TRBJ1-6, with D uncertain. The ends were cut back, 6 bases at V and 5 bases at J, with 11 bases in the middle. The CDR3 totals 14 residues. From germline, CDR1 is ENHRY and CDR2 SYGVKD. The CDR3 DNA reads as TGTGCCATCAGAGGGAGAGCGAATAATTCACCCCTCCACTTT. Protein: CAIRGRANNSPLHF.

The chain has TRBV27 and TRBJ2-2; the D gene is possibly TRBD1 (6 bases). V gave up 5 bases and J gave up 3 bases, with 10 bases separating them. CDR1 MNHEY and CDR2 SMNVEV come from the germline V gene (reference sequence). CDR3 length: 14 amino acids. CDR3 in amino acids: CASSARTDTGELFF. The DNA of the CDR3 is TGTGCCAGCAGTGCCCGGACAGACACCGGGGAGCTGTTTTTT.

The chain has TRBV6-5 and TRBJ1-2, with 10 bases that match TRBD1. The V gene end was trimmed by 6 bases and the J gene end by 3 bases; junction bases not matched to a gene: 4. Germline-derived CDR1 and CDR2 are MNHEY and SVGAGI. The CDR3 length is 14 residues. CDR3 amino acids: CASRGQGRDYGYTF. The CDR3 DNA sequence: TGTGCCAGCAGGGGACAGGGGAGAGACTATGGCTACACCTTC.

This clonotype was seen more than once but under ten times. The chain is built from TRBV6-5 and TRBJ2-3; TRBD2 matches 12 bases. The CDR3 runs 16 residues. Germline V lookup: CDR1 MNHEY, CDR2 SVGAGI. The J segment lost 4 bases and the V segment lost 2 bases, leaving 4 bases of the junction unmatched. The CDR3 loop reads CASSYGPSGGADTQYF. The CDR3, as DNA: TGTGCCAGCAGTTACGGGCCTAGCGGGGGGGCAGATACGCAGTATTTT.

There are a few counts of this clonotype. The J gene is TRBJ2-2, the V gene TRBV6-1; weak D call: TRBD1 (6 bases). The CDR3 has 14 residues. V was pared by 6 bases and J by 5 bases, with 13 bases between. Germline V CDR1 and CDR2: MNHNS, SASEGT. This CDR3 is CASSRVTGTGELFF. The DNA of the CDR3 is TGTGCCAGCAGCAGAGTAACAGGGACCGGGGAGCTGTTTTTT.

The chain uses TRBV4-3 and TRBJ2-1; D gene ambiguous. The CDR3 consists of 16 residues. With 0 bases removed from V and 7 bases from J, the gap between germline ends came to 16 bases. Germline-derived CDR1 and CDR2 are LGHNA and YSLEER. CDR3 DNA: TGCGCCAGCAGCCAAGATCTAAGCGAGAGTTGGAATGAGCAGTTCTTC. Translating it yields CASSQDLSESWNEQFF.

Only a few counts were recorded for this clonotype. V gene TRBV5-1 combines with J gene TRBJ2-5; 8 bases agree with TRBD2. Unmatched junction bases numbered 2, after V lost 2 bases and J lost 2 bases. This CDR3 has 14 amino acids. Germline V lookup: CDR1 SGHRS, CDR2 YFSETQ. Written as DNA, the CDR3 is TGCGCCAGCAGCTTCGGCGGGGGGCAAGAGACCCAGTACTTC. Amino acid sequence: CASSFGGGQETQYF.

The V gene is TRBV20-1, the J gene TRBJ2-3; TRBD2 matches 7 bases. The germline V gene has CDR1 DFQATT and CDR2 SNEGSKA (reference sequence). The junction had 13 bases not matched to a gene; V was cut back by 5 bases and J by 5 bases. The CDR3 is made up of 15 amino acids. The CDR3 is CSARGSAGVIDTQYF. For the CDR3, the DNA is TGCAGTGCTCGCGGGTCGGCGGGAGTAATAGATACGCAGTATTTT.

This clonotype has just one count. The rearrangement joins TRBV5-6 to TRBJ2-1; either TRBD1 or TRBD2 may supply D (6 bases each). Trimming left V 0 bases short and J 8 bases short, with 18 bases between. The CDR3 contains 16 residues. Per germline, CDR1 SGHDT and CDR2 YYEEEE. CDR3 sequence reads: CASSLVSWRGIDEQFF. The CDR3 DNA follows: TGTGCCAGCAGCTTGGTCTCTTGGAGGGGGATTGATGAGCAGTTCTTC.

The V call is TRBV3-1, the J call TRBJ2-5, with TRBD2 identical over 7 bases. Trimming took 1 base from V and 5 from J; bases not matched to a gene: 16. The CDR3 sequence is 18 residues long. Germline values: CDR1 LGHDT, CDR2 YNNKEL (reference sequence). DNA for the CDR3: TGTGCCAGCAGCCAAGCCTTTCCCCGGGCGGGAGATCTGGAGACCCAGTACTTC. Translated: CASSQAFPRAGDLETQYF.

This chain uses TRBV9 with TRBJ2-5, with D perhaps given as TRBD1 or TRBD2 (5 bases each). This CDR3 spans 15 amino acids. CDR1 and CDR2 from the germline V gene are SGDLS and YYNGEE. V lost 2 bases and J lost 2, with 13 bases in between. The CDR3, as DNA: TGTGCCAGCAGCGTCGGGACGATTGCGCAAGAGACCCAGTACTTC. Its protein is CASSVGTIAQETQYF.

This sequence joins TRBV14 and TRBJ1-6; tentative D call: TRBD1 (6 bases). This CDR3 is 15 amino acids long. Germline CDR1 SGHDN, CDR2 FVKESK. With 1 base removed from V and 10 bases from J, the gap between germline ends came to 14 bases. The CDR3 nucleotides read TGTGCCAGCAGCCAAGTATGGGGGGCGAGGTCACCCCTCCACTTT. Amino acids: CASSQVWGARSPLHF.

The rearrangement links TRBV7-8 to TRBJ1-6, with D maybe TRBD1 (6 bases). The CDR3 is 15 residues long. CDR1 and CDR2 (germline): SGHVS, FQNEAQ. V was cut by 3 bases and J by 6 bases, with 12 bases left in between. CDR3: CASSFETGLNSPLHF. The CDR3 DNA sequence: TGTGCCAGCAGCTTTGAAACAGGGCTTAATTCACCCCTCCACTTT.

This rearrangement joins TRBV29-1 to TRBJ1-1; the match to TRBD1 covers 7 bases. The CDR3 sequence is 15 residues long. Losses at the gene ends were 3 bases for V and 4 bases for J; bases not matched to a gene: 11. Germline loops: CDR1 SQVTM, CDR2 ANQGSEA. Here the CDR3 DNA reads TGCAGCGTTGAGGCAGGGGGAGGGGTCGGCACTGAAGCTTTCTTT. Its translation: CSVEAGGGVGTEAFF.

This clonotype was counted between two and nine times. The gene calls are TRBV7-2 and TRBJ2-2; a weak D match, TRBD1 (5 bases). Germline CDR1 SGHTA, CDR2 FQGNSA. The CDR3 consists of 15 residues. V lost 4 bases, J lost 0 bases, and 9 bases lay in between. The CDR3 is CASSSGLANTGELFF. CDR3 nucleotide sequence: TGTGCCAGCAGCTCAGGGCTCGCGAACACCGGGGAGCTGTTTTTT.

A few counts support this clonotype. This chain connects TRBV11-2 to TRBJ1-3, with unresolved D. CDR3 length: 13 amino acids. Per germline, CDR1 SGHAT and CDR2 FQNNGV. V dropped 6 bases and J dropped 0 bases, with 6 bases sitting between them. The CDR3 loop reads CASSRFSGNTIYF. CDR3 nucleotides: TGTGCCAGCAGTAGATTCTCTGGAAACACCATATATTTT. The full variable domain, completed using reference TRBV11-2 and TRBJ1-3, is EAGVAQSPRYKIIEKRQSVAFWCNPISGHATLYWYQQILGQGPKLLIQFQNNGVVDDSQLPKDRFSAERLKGVDSTLKIQPAKLEDSAVYLCASSRFSGNTIYFGEGSWLTVV.

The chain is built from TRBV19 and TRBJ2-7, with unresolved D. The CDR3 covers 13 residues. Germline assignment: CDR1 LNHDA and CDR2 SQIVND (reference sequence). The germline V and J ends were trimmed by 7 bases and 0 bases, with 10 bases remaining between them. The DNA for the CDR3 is TGTGCCAGTAAGGACGTTAACTCCTACGAGCAGTACTTC. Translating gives CASKDVNSYEQYF.